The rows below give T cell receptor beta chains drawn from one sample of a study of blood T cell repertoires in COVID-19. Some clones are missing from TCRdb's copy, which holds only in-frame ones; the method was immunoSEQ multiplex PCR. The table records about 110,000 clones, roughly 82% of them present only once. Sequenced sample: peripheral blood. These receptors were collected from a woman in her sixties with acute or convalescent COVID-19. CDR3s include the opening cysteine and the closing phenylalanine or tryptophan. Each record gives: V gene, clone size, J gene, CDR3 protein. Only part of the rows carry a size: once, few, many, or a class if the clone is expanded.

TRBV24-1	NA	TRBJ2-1	CATSEGTGGLYNEQFF
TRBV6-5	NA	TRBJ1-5	CASSYSAGDSNQPQHF
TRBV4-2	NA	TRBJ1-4	CASSQDLSNEKLFF
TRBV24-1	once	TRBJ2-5	CATSGGGQETQYF
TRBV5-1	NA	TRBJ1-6	CASSWDRGSSPLHF
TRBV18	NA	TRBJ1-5	CASSGTDHNQPQHF
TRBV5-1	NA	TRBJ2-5	CASRPDQETQYF
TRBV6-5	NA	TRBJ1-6	CASSYGRQENSPLHF
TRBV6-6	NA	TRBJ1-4	CASSSPQNPNEKLFF
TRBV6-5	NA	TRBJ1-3	CASRSGAGNTIYF
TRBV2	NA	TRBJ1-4	CASSVFQIATNEKLFF
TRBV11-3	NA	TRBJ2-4	CASSYEGRAINTKNIQYF
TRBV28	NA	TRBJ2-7	CASSLLRTGGSEQYF
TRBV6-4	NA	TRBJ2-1	CASSGQGPSREQFF
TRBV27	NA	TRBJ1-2	CASSPGGGYGYTF
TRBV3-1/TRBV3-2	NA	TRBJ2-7	CASSQGVQGAREQYF
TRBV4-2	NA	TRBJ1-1	CASSQGSPPTEAFF
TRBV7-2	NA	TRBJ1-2	CASRNGGVDWGYTF
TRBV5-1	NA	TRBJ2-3	CASSLAVAGGADTQYF
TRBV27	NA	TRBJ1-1	CASSLLGLEFEAFF
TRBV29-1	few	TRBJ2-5	CSVVGQVVKTQYF
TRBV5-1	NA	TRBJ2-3	CASSRAGASTDTQYF
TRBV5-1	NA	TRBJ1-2	CASSTPGPGEGYTF
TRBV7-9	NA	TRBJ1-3	CASSFSISGNTIYF
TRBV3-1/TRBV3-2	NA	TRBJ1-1	CASSHLDRGAEAFF
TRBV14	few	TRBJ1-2	CASSQDHRGRYGYTF
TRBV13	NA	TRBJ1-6	CASSLRSGGSPLHF
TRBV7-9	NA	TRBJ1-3	CASSPTVGNTIYF
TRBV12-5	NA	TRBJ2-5	CATGYKKFQETQYF
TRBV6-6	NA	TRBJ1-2	CASTDWQSFNYGYTF
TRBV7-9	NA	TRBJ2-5	CASSLGASGGAQETQYF
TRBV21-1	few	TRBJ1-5	CASSKAPLGAPQPQHF
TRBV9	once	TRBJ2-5	CASSARDRVQETQYF
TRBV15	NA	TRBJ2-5	CATSWSGGAGETQYF
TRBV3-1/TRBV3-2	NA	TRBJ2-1	CASSPGTSGGAGQFF
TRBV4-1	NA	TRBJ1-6	CASSQASTGRSPLHF
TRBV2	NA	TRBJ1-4	CASRLEGAGNEKLFF
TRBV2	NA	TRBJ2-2	CASSVTNTGELFF
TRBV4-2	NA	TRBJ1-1	CASSPDRDTEAFF
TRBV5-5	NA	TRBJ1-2	CASSRGEGYGYTF
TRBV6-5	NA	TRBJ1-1	CASSLSWSSINTEAFF
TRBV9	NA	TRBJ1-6	CASSPETKSLHF
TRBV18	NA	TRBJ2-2	CASSPLPSGELFF
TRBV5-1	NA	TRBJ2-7	CASSLEIGEGEQYF
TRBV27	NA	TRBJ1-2	CASIGTDGYTF
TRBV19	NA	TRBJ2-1	CASSHRGDEQFF
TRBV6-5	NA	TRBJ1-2	CASRPTGGGGYTF
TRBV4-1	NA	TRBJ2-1	CASSQDRGVKQFF
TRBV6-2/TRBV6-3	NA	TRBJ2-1	CASSQPRSSYNEQFF
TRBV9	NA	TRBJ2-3	CASSVSGQTTDTQYF
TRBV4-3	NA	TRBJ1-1	CASSQWRQLNTEAFF
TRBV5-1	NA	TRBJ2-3	CASSFGTSGTTDTQYF
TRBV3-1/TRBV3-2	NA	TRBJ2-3	CASSQGLDTQYF
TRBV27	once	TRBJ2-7	CASSLYLGRYEQYF
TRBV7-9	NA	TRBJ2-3	CASSLGLQLNTDTQYF